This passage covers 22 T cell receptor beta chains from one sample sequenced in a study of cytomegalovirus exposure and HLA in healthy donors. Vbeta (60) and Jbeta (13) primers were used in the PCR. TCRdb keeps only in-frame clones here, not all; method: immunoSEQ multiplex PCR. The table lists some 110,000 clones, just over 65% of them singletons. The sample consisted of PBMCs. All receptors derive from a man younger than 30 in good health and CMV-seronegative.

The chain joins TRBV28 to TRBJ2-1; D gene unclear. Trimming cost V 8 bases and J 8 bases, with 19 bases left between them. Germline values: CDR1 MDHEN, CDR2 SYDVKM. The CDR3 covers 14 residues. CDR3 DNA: TGTGCCAGCTCCCGACTCTATCAAGTCCATGAGCAGTTCTTC. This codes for CASSRLYQVHEQFF. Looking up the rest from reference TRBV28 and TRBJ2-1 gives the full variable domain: DVKVTQSSRYLVKRTGEKVFLECVQDMDHENMFWYRQDPGLGLRLIYFSYDVKMKEKGDIPEGYSVSREKKERFSLILESASTNQTSMYLCASSRLYQVHEQFFGPGTRLTVL.

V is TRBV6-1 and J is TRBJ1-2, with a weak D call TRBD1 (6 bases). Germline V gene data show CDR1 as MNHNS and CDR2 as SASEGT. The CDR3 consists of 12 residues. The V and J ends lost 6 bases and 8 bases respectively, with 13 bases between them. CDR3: CASRQGAVGYTF. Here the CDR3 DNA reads TGTGCCAGCAGACAGGGAGCGGTCGGCTACACCTTC.

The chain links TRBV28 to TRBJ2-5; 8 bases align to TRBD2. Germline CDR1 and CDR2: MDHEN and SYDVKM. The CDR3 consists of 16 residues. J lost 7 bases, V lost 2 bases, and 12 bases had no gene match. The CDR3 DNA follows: TGTGCCAGCAGTTTAAGAAGCGGGGGACGTGTTGTGACCCAGTACTTC. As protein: CASSLRSGGRVVTQYF.

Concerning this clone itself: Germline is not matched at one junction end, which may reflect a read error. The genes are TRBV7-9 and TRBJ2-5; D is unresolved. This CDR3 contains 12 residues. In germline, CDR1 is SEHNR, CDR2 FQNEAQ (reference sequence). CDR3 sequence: CSSSPSSETQYF. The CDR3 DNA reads TGTTCCAGCAGCCCCTCGTCGGAGACCCAGTACTTC.

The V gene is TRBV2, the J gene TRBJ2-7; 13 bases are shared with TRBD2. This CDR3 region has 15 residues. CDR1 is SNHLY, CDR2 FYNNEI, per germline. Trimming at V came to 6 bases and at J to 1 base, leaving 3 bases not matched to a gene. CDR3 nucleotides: TGTGCCAGCAGAAGGACTAGCGGGAGTTCCTACGAGCAGTACTTC. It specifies CASRRTSGSSYEQYF.

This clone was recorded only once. For the CDR3, the DNA is TGTGCCAGCAGCGCGGGACAGGGAACCGGTAACGAAAAACTGTTTTTT. Amino acids: CASSAGQGTGNEKLFF. This chain connects TRBV5-4 to TRBJ1-4; TRBD1 matches at 9 bases. Germline assignment: CDR1 SGHNT and CDR2 YYREEE (reference sequence). The V gene end was trimmed by 4 bases and the J gene end by 8 bases; junction bases not matched to a gene: 12. The CDR3 spans 16 residues.

For the CDR3, the DNA is TGTGCCAGCAGCCTAAAGGACAGGGCAGAGCAGTACTTC. This sequence encodes CASSLKDRAEQYF. The chain is built from TRBV7-8 and TRBJ2-7, with 8 bases fitting TRBD1. The CDR3 contains 13 residues. V gave up 5 bases and J gave up 7 bases; unmatched junction bases: 7. Germline CDR1 and CDR2: SGHVS and FQNEAQ.

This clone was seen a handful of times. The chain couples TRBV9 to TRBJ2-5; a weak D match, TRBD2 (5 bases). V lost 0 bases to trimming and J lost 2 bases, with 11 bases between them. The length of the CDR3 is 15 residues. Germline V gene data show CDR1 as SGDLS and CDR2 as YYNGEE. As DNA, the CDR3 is TGTGCCAGCAGCGTAGGGTCGGGAAGGCAAGAGACCCAGTACTTC. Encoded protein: CASSVGSGRQETQYF.

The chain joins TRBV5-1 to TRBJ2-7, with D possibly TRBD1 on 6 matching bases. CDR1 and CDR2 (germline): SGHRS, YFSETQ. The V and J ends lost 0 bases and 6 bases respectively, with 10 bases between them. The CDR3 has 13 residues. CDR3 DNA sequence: TGCGCCAGCAGCTTGGATACAGGGATCGAGCAGTACTTC. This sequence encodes CASSLDTGIEQYF.

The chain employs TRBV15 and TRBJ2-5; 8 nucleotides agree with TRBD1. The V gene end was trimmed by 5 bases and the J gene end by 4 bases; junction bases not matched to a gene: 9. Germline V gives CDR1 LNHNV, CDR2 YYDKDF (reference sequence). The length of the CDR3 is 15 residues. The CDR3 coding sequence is TGTGCCACCAGCGCCCGACAGGGGAGGAGAGAGACCCAGTACTTC. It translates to CATSARQGRRETQYF.

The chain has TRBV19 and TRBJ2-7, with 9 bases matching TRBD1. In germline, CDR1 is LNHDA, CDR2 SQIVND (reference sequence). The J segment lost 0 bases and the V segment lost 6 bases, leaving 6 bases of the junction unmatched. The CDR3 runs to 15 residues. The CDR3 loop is CASSQQGATSYEQYF. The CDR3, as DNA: TGTGCCAGTAGCCAACAGGGGGCTACCTCCTACGAGCAGTACTTC.

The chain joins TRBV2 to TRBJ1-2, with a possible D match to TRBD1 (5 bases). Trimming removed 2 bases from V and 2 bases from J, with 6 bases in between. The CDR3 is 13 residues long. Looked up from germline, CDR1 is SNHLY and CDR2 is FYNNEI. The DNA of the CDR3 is TGTGCCAGCAGTGAAAGGGGAAACTATGGCTACACCTTC. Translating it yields CASSERGNYGYTF.

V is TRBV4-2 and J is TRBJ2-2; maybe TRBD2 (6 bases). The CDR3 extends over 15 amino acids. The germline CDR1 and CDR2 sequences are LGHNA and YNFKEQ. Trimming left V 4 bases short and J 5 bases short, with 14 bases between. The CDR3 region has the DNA TGTGCCAGCAGCCTAGACTTGGGAGGAACCGGGGAGCTGTTTTTT. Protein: CASSLDLGGTGELFF.

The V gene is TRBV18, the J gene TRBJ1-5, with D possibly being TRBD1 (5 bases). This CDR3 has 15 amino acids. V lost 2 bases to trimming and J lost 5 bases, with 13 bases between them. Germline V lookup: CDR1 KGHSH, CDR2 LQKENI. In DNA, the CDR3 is TGTGCCAGCTCACCAGAGGCCAGGGATTATCAGCCCCAGCATTTT. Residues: CASSPEARDYQPQHF.

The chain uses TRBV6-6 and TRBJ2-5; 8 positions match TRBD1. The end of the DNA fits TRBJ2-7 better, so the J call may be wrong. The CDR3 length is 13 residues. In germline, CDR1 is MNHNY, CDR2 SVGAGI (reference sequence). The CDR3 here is CASSGQGSYEQYF. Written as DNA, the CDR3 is TGTGCCAGCAGCGGACAGGGTAGCTACGAGCAGTACTTC.

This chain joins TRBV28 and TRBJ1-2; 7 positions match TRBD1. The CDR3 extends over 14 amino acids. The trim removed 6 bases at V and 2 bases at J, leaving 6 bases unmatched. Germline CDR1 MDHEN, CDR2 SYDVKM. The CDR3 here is CASRRTGLNYGYTF. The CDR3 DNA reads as TGTGCCAGCAGAAGGACAGGCCTCAACTATGGCTACACCTTC.

The CDR3 DNA is TGTGCCAGCAGGACAGGGGGCGTGCCCAATGAAAAACTGTTTTTT. The encoded protein is CASRTGGVPNEKLFF. The J gene is TRBJ1-4, the V gene TRBV27, with TRBD1 matching over 10 bases. The ends lost 6 bases at V and 5 bases at J; junction bases unmatched: 6. In germline, CDR1 is MNHEY, CDR2 SMNVEV (reference sequence). The CDR3 is 15 amino acids.

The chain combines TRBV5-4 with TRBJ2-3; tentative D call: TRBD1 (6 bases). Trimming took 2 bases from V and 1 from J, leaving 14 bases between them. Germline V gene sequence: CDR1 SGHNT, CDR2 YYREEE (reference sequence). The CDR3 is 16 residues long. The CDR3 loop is CASSFSGDLRTDTQYF. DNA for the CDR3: TGTGCCAGCAGCTTTTCAGGGGACCTCCGCACAGATACGCAGTATTTT.

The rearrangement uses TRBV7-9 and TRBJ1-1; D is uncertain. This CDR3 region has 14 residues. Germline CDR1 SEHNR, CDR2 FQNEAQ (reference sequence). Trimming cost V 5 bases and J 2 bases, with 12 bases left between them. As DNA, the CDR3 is TGTGCCAGCAGCAGACGTTGGAGTAACACTGAAGCTTTCTTT. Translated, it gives CASSRRWSNTEAFF.

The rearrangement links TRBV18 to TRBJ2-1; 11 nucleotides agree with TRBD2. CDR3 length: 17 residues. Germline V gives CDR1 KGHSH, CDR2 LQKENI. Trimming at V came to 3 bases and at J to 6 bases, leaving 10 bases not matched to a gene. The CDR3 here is CASSPLAGGTSGNEQFF. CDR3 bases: TGTGCCAGCTCACCTCTAGCGGGGGGAACCTCGGGCAATGAGCAGTTCTTC.

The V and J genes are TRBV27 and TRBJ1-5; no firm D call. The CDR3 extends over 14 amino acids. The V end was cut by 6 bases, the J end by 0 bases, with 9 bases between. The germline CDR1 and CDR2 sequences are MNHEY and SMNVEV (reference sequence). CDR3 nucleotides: TGTGCCAGCAGACCTCACAGTAGCAATCAGCCCCAGCATTTT. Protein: CASRPHSSNQPQHF.

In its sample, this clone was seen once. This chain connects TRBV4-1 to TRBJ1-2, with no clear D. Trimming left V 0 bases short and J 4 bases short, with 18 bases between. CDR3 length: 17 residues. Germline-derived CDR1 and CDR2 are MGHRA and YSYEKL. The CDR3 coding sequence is TGCGCCAGCAGCCAAGAGGGAGGCCAGGCCGCCCCCTATGGCTACACCTTC. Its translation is CASSQEGGQAAPYGYTF.